The next 6 T cell receptor beta chains were all read from a single sample in a study of TIL therapy for anti-PD-1-resistant metastatic lung cancer. Stated time point: pre-treatment sample, taken before nivolumab and TIL therapy. Sequencing used immunoSEQ v3. TCRdb keeps only in-frame clones here, not all; method: immunoSEQ multiplex PCR. Found here are about 19,000 clones, nearly 80% of them singletons; the top ten hold around 7%. Sequencing was performed on blood, taken at baseline. The receptor source for this set is a person between 25 and 79 years old with non-small cell lung cancer.

The genes are TRBV6-4 and TRBJ1-4, with a tentative D call TRBD1 (6 bases). The CDR3 loop spans 14 amino acids. Germline assignment: CDR1 MRHNA and CDR2 SNTAGT. The V and J ends lost 11 bases and 8 bases respectively, with 21 bases between them. CDR3 nucleotide sequence: TGTGCCCCTTCGCAAGGGGGTACGGCGGAAAAACTGTTTTTT. Its translation is CAPSQGGTAEKLFF.

This chain links TRBV19 with TRBJ1-4, with D possibly matching TRBD1 (6 bases). Germline V CDR1 and CDR2: LNHDA, SQIVND (reference sequence). V shed 3 bases and J shed 8 bases, with 16 bases lying between them. CDR3 length: 15 amino acids. CDR3 nucleotides: TGTGCCAGTAGTATGGCATGGGACAATCGGGAAAAACTGTTTTTT. Translated: CASSMAWDNREKLFF.

This chain joins TRBV7-2 and TRBJ2-7; D is unresolved. Trimming stripped 1 base from V and 0 bases from J, with 7 bases between. The germline gives CDR1 SGHTA, CDR2 FQGNSA. The CDR3 has 14 amino acids. DNA of the CDR3: TGTGCCAGCAGCTTAGAACCACACTCCTACGAGCAGTACTTC. This gives the protein CASSLEPHSYEQYF.

This chain joins TRBV6-5 and TRBJ1-1; D remains unclear. Germline values: CDR1 MNHEY, CDR2 SVGAGI. The length of the CDR3 is 13 residues. Deletions cut 7 bases from V and 1 base from J, with 10 bases between. The CDR3 nucleotides are TGTGCCAGCAATCAGGACGGGAACACTGAAGCTTTCTTT. Residues: CASNQDGNTEAFF.

This clone appeared a few times. This chain joins TRBV19 and TRBJ1-2; 9 bases align to TRBD1. V was clipped by 6 bases and J by 4 bases; unmatched bases: 15. The CDR3 runs 17 residues. The germline V gene encodes CDR1 LNHDA and CDR2 SQIVND (reference sequence). The CDR3 sequence is CASRIQGQGLSLYGYTF. The CDR3 region has the DNA TGTGCCAGTAGGATACAGGGACAGGGTTTGTCTCTCTATGGCTACACCTTC.

The chain recombines TRBV2 with TRBJ2-4, with 7 bases fitting TRBD2. The junction had 7 bases not matched to a gene; V was cut back by 7 bases and J by 7 bases. The CDR3 is 13 residues long. Germline CDR1 reads SNHLY; CDR2 reads FYNNEI. CDR3 residues: CASNGGGRNIQYF. CDR3 nucleotides: TGTGCCAGCAACGGCGGGGGAAGGAACATTCAGTACTTC.